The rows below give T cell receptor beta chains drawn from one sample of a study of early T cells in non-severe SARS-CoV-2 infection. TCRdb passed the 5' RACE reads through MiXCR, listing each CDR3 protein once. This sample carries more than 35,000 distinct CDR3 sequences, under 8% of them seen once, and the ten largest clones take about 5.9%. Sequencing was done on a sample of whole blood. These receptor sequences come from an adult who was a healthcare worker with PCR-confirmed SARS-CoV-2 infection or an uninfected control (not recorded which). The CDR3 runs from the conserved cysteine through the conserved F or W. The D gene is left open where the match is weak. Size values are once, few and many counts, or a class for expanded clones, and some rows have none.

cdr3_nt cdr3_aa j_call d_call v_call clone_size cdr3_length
TGTGCCAGCAGCTTTACCATCACAGATACGCAGTATTTT CASSFTITDTQYF TRBJ2-3 . TRBV7-8 few 13
TGTGCCAGCAGTTTCTCGACTAGCGGAGAACTACTCTTTATCTACGAGCAGTACTTC CASSFSTSGELLFIYEQYF TRBJ2-7 TRBD2 TRBV28 many 19
TGTGCCAGCAGTTACGATACAGCGGAGATAGAAGAGACCCAGTACTTC CASSYDTAEIEETQYF TRBJ2-5 . TRBV6-2/TRBV6-3 . 16
TGTGCCAGCAGCTCCCAACAGGAATCACCCCTCCACTTT CASSSQQESPLHF TRBJ1-6 . TRBV7-3 few 13
TGTGCCGGGAGCTCAGTCAGGCTCCCCACCGGGGAGCTGTTTTTT CAGSSVRLPTGELFF TRBJ2-2 . TRBV6-2/TRBV6-3 few 15
TGCAGCGTGACCGGGTCGGTAGATACGCAGTATTTT CSVTGSVDTQYF TRBJ2-3 . TRBV29-1 medium-sized 12
TGTGCCAGCATCTATAGCGGGAGGGCCAGGGATGAGCAGTTCTTC CASIYSGRARDEQFF TRBJ2-1 . TRBV3-2 many 15
TGTGCCAGCAGTTTACCGGGAGCCAGCCAAGAGACCCAGTACTTC CASSLPGASQETQYF TRBJ2-5 . TRBV6-2/TRBV6-3 many 15
TGTGCCAGCAGCTTAGGATACACTAGCGGACGCAATGAGCAGTTCTTC CASSLGYTSGRNEQFF TRBJ2-1 TRBD2 TRBV7-2 few 16
TGTGCCAGCGGGAACAGGGAATGGAGCACTGAAGCTTTCTTT CASGNREWSTEAFF TRBJ1-1 . TRBV28 few 14
TGTGCCAGCAGTTACCCGGGACTCCGATTCTCCTACGAGCAGTACTTC CASSYPGLRFSYEQYF TRBJ2-7 . TRBV6-2/TRBV6-3 few 16
TGTGCCAGCAGTCAAAGACTAGCGGGAGAGGAAGGACACTCCTACAATGAGCAGTTCTTC CASSQRLAGEEGHSYNEQFF TRBJ2-1 TRBD2 TRBV12-3/TRBV12-4 many 20
TGTGCCAGCAGCTTGGCGGGGCCCCCAGATACGCAGTATTTT CASSLAGPPDTQYF TRBJ2-3 . TRBV5-6 many 14
TGTGCCAGCAGTTTAGGGGGTCCTGAAGCTTTCTTT CASSLGGPEAFF TRBJ1-1 . TRBV28 many 12
TGTGCCACCAGAAGCACAGATACGCAGTATTTT CATRSTDTQYF TRBJ2-3 . TRBV24-1 many 11
TGTGCCAGCTCACCACGAATAGCGGGGATCCAAGAGACCCAGTACTTC CASSPRIAGIQETQYF TRBJ2-5 TRBD2 TRBV18 many 16
TGTGCCAGCAGCGAAGAGGAGGGGAGGCTAAATTCACCCCTCCACTTT CASSEEEGRLNSPLHF TRBJ1-6 . TRBV4-2 many 16
TGTGCCAGCAGCTCGCGGGAGGACGGTACGAATGAGCAGTTCTTC CASSSREDGTNEQFF TRBJ2-1 TRBD2 TRBV11-2 few 15
TGTGCCAGCAGCCAGGGACAGGGGAGGACTAATTCACCCCTCCACTTT CASSQGQGRTNSPLHF TRBJ1-6 TRBD1 TRBV7-9 . 16
TGTGCCAGCAGCTTAGGGCTAGCGGGCACAGATACGCAGTATTTT CASSLGLAGTDTQYF TRBJ2-3 TRBD2 TRBV7-2 many 15
TGTGCCAGCAGCCAATGGACTCGTTCCTACGAGCAGTACTTC CASSQWTRSYEQYF TRBJ2-7 . TRBV7-8 . 14
TGTGCCAGCAGTTTACTCGGTGGGCTAGGGCAGTTCTTC CASSLLGGLGQFF TRBJ2-1 . TRBV27 . 13
TGTGCCAGCAGGGGTGGACTATATAACTATGGCTACACCTTC CASRGGLYNYGYTF TRBJ1-2 . TRBV6-6 many 14
TGTGCCAGCAGCCAGAGCAAGGTCGAGCAGTACTTC CASSQSKVEQYF TRBJ2-7 . TRBV7-2 many 12
TGTGCCAGCAGTTCCACCCAGGGGTCGACTGAAGCTTTCTTT CASSSTQGSTEAFF TRBJ1-1 . TRBV28 many 14
TGTGCCAGCAGCCCGAGACGCCGGGACTCCCCCTACGAGCAGTACTTC CASSPRRRDSPYEQYF TRBJ2-7 . TRBV7-2 many 16
TGTGCCTGGAGTGATTCGGCAGGGGGGCATCAGCCCCAGCATTTT CAWSDSAGGHQPQHF TRBJ1-5 TRBD1 TRBV30 many 15
TGTGCCAGCAGTTTAGTCGGCGGGGGCTACGAGCAGTACTTC CASSLVGGGYEQYF TRBJ2-7 TRBD2 TRBV28 many 14
TGCGCCAGCAGCCTCAGGGGAGGAGCCTACGAGCAGTACTTC CASSLRGGAYEQYF TRBJ2-7 . TRBV5-1 . 14
TGTGCCATCCAAAGTGGGGGGTTTGATGAGCAGTTCTTC CAIQSGGFDEQFF TRBJ2-1 . TRBV10-3 many 13
TGCAGTGCTGGACTAGCGGGAGCCAATGAGCAGTTCTTC CSAGLAGANEQFF TRBJ2-1 TRBD2 TRBV20-1 many 13
TGCAGTGCTAGAGATCCGCTAGCGGGAGAAGAGACCCAGTACTTC CSARDPLAGEETQYF TRBJ2-5 TRBD2 TRBV20-1 few 15
TGCGCCAGCAGCTTGTACGGGACTCAGGAAGGCTACACCTTC CASSLYGTQEGYTF TRBJ1-2 . TRBV5-1 many 14
TGTGCCAGCAGCTTAGCGGGACAGACCTACAATGAGCAGTTCTTC CASSLAGQTYNEQFF TRBJ2-1 TRBD1 TRBV7-9 few 15
TGTGCCAGCAGTGGTTCCGCCAGCGGCCTTTACAATGAGCAGTTCTTC CASSGSASGLYNEQFF TRBJ2-1 . TRBV6-4 many 16
TGTGCCACCGCGGACAGGTCCTACGAGCAGTACTTC CATADRSYEQYF TRBJ2-7 TRBD1 TRBV28 few 12
TGTGCCAGCAGTTTCGGGGGGTTGGTATACAATGAGCAGTTCTTC CASSFGGLVYNEQFF TRBJ2-1 TRBD2 TRBV12-3/TRBV12-4 many 15
TGCAGTGCTCCCCGGGACAGCAACACTGAAGCTTTCTTT CSAPRDSNTEAFF TRBJ1-1 TRBD1 TRBV20-1 many 13
TGTGCCAGCAGCACGGGTATTGATCCCCAGCATTTT CASSTGIDPQHF TRBJ1-5 . TRBV2 many 12
TGTGCCAGCAGCCTAACCAATGAGCAGTTCTTC CASSLTNEQFF TRBJ2-1 . TRBV3-1 many 11
TGCAGTGCGGGGAATAGCAATCAGCCCCAGCATTTT CSAGNSNQPQHF TRBJ1-5 . TRBV20-1 many 12
TGTGCCAGCAGTGAGAGCTCCTACAATGAGCAGTTCTTC CASSESSYNEQFF TRBJ2-1 . TRBV6-4 many 13
TGTGCCAGCAGCTTTGGGTTGAACACTGAAGCTTTCTTT CASSFGLNTEAFF TRBJ1-1 . TRBV5-8 few 13
TGTGCCAGCAGCTTATTGGCAGGGCCGAGCACAGATACGCAGTATTTT CASSLLAGPSTDTQYF TRBJ2-3 . TRBV7-2 many 16
TGCGCCAGCAGCTTGTCCAGGGGGGACACCATATATTTT CASSLSRGDTIYF TRBJ1-3 TRBD1 TRBV5-1 . 13
TGTGCCAGCAGCTCTCCTAGCGGCACCCAAGAGACCCAGTACTTC CASSSPSGTQETQYF TRBJ2-5 TRBD2 TRBV11-2 many 15
TGTGCCAGCAGCGTACTAGCGGGAAGCTCCTACAATGAGCAGTTCTTC CASSVLAGSSYNEQFF TRBJ2-1 TRBD2 TRBV9 . 16
TGTGCCAACAGTGAGGCGGGACAGGGCCCTTACGAGCAGTACTTC CANSEAGQGPYEQYF TRBJ2-7 TRBD1 TRBV10-3 . 15
TGTGCCACTCAGGGACAGACTAAAGAGACCCAGTACTTC CATQGQTKETQYF TRBJ2-5 TRBD1 TRBV28 many 13
TGTGCCAGCAGCCCTGCCGGGGACTACGAGCAGTACTTC CASSPAGDYEQYF TRBJ2-7 . TRBV14 . 13
TGTGCCAGCAGTTTAGGCGGGAGCAGCTACGAGCAGTACTTC CASSLGGSSYEQYF TRBJ2-7 TRBD2 TRBV12-3/TRBV12-4 many 14